This is a list of T cell receptor beta chains from one sample in a study of T cells in localized non-small cell lung cancer. Generated by immunoSEQ multiplex PCR, the TCRdb table keeps only in-frame clones and is missing some. Among about 25,000 clones listed, 86% were seen once. The sample in question was peripheral blood, obtained before any cancer treatment. These receptors were taken from a female donor at least 60 years old with stage I lung adenocarcinoma. The CDR3 runs from the conserved cysteine through the conserved F or W. A D gene is named only where the DNA matches it firmly. Clone size, where shown, is once, few, many, or a class for clones that have expanded.

>TRBJ1-1|.|TRBV5-5|once
TGTGCCAGCAGATTGGGAGTGAACACTGAAGCTTTCTTT
CASRLGVNTEAFF
>TRBJ2-3|.|TRBV6-6|.
TGTGCCAGCATTTCCCGACAGTTGACCAGCACAGATACGCAGTATTTT
CASISRQLTSTDTQYF
>TRBJ1-3|TRBD1|TRBV28|.
TGTGCCAGCAATCCGACAGGGGGCTCCGGAAACACCATATATTTT
CASNPTGGSGNTIYF
>TRBJ1-1|.|TRBV18|.
TGTGCCAGCTCACCACCGGCTGGGGGCGGGGTGAACACTGAAGCTTTCTTT
CASSPPAGGGVNTEAFF
>TRBJ2-7|TRBD2|TRBV6-5|once
TGTGCCAGCAGTTACTCATCTAGCGGGGAGCAGTACTTC
CASSYSSSGEQYF
>TRBJ1-1|.|TRBV27|once
TGTGCCAGCAGCCTATCCCCAGTGGGGAACACTGAAGCTTTCTTT
CASSLSPVGNTEAFF
>TRBJ1-2|.|TRBV21-1|.
TGTGCCAGCAGCAAAGTAGACAGGGTGTCCTATGGCTACACCTTC
CASSKVDRVSYGYTF
>TRBJ1-2|.|TRBV6-6|.
TGTGCCAGCAAGGACGGCGCTAACTATGGCTACACCTTC
CASKDGANYGYTF
>TRBJ2-1|TRBD2|TRBV5-4|.
TGTGCCAGCAGAAGTAGCGGGAGCCGCACCAATGAGCAGTTCTTC
CASRSSGSRTNEQFF
>TRBJ2-3|.|TRBV27|.
TGTGCCAGCACCCATGGCACAGATACGCAGTATTTT
CASTHGTDTQYF
>TRBJ1-5|.|TRBV21-1|few
TGTGCCAGCAGCATGGACGACCAGCCCCAGCATTTT
CASSMDDQPQHF
>TRBJ1-2|TRBD1|TRBV4-1|.
TGCGCCAGCAGCCAAGCGGGACAGCCCGACTATGGCTACACCTTC
CASSQAGQPDYGYTF
>TRBJ2-3|.|TRBV5-1|.
TGCGCCAGCAGCCCCTCGGGCACAGATACGCAGTATTTT
CASSPSGTDTQYF
>TRBJ2-5|.|TRBV25-1|.
TGTGCCAGCAGTGAATCTATAGGGAGGGAGACCCAGTACTTC
CASSESIGRETQYF
>TRBJ2-1|TRBD1|TRBV5-4|.
TGTGCCAGCAGCTTGCCCCCGGGACAGGGTTCCAATGAGCAGTTCTTC
CASSLPPGQGSNEQFF
>TRBJ2-2|.|TRBV19|.
TGTGCCAGTAGTGGGATCTATCTAACCGGGGAGCTGTTTTTT
CASSGIYLTGELFF
>TRBJ1-2|.|TRBV4-1|.
TGCGCCAGCAGCCAAGAAACTACGGGTTACTATGGCTACACCTTC
CASSQETTGYYGYTF
>TRBJ1-1|.|TRBV15|.
TGTGCCACCAGCAGAGATGGTACTGAAGCTTTCTTT
CATSRDGTEAFF
>TRBJ2-2|.|TRBV28|.
TGTGCCAGCAGTTTTCGACTCTTCCGGGAGCTGTTTTTT
CASSFRLFRELFF
>TRBJ2-7|TRBD1|TRBV5-6|.
TGTGCCAGCAGTTATTACGGGACAGGCACCTACGAGCAGTACTTC
CASSYYGTGTYEQYF
>TRBJ2-3|.|TRBV30|.
TGTGCCTGGACCCTAGGCCCGAGGGGCACAGATACGCAGTATTTT
CAWTLGPRGTDTQYF
>TRBJ2-5|TRBD2|TRBV11-3|.
TGTGCCAGCAGCTTAGGGGTGCGACTAGCGGATTACCAAGAGACCCAGTACTTC
CASSLGVRLADYQETQYF
>TRBJ1-2|.|TRBV6-1|once
TGTGCCAGCAGTGAACGACGTGGAGCTAACTATGGCTACACCTTC
CASSERRGANYGYTF
>TRBJ1-4|.|TRBV7-9|once
TGTGCCAGCAGCTTGGTCTTAGGGAGTAATGAAAAACTGTTTTTT
CASSLVLGSNEKLFF
>TRBJ1-1|.|TRBV7-9|.
TGTGCCAGCAGCTTGAGAGGGAACACTGAAGCTTTCTTT
CASSLRGNTEAFF
>TRBJ1-1|.|TRBV7-9|.
TGTGCCAGCAGCCAAACGGGAGAGAACACTGAAGCTTTCTTT
CASSQTGENTEAFF
>TRBJ2-5|TRBD2|TRBV6-1|once
TGTGCCAGCACCCGACTAGCGGGAGAGACCCAGTACTTC
CASTRLAGETQYF
>TRBJ2-7|.|TRBV19|once
TGTGCCACCGGAAGTCCGGGACCCTACGAGCAGTACTTC
CATGSPGPYEQYF
>TRBJ1-1|.|TRBV7-3|.
TGTGCCAGCAGCCCCAATCGGGCGGGGGCGGCTTTCTTT
CASSPNRAGAAFF
>TRBJ2-7|.|TRBV6-1|.
TGTGCCAGCAGTGAAAAGTTGAGCTACGAGCAGTACTTC
CASSEKLSYEQYF
>TRBJ2-2|.|TRBV30|.
TGTGCCTGGAGAGGGGACACCGGGGAGCTGTTTTTT
CAWRGDTGELFF
>TRBJ1-2|TRBD1|TRBV2|.
TGTGCCAGCAGTACGGACAGGACCGGCTACACCTTC
CASSTDRTGYTF
>TRBJ1-1|TRBD1|TRBV6-6|once
TGTGCCAGCAGTACCTCTCAGGGGGCCATGAACACTGAAGCTTTCTTT
CASSTSQGAMNTEAFF
>TRBJ1-4|.|TRBV11-3|.
TGTGCCAGCAGCCCAGACCCGGGACACAGGTCGGACAAACTGTTTTTT
CASSPDPGHRSDKLFF
>TRBJ2-7|TRBD2|TRBV20-1|.
TGCAGTGCGCCGGGAGGTTACGAGCAGTACTTC
CSAPGGYEQYF
>TRBJ1-2|.|TRBV29-1|once
TGCAGCGTGGCAGGGTCAAATTATGGCTACACCTTC
CSVAGSNYGYTF
>TRBJ1-4|TRBD1|TRBV11-2|.
TGTGCCAGCAGCTTAGGGGACCTGACAGGGGGCAGGGAAAAACTGTTTTTT
CASSLGDLTGGREKLFF
>TRBJ2-3|TRBD2|TRBV2|.
TGTGCCAGCAGTTTAGCGGGGGGGCGGACAGATACGCAGTATTTT
CASSLAGGRTDTQYF
>TRBJ1-4|.|TRBV27|.
TGTGCCAGCAGTTTATTGTTAGGCTACAGGGCACCGTCTAATGAAAAACTGTTTTTT
CASSLLLGYRAPSNEKLFF
>TRBJ1-1|TRBD1|TRBV19|.
TGTGCCAGTAGTCCAGGGGGCTATTACATGAACACTGAAGCTTTCTTT
CASSPGGYYMNTEAFF
>TRBJ1-1|TRBD1|TRBV5-1|.
TGCGCCAGCAGCGTCCCGGGACAGGGGTTCACTGAAGCTTTCTTT
CASSVPGQGFTEAFF
>TRBJ1-2|TRBD1|TRBV27|once
TGTGCCAGCAGACCTACAGGGGATGGCTATGGCTACACCTTC
CASRPTGDGYGYTF
>TRBJ2-1|TRBD2|TRBV11-2|.
TGTGCCAGCAGCTCTCTAGCGGGAGCGGATGAGCAGTTCTTC
CASSSLAGADEQFF
>TRBJ2-2|.|TRBV5-6|.
TGTGCCAGCAGCTTGGAGCAGGGGATCGCGACCGGGGAGCTGTTTTTT
CASSLEQGIATGELFF
>TRBJ2-5|.|TRBV6-6|.
TGTGCCAGCAGTGTGACAGGCTATCAAGAGACCCAGTACTTC
CASSVTGYQETQYF
>TRBJ1-3|.|TRBV2|.
TGTGCCAGCAGCCTAGGCGGGACGGCCTCTGGAAACACCATATATTTT
CASSLGGTASGNTIYF
>TRBJ1-5|.|TRBV2|.
TGTGCCAGCAACAGGGTTATCAATCAGCCCCAGCATTTT
CASNRVINQPQHF
>TRBJ1-2|.|TRBV19|.
TGTGCCAGTAGTATAGATCTCCAGGCGGGAGCTAACTATGGCTACACCTTC
CASSIDLQAGANYGYTF
>TRBJ2-4|.|TRBV11-2|.
TGTGCCAGCAGCTTATTTGGGCCTTTACTAGCCAAAAACATTCAGTACTTC
CASSLFGPLLAKNIQYF
>TRBJ2-1|.|TRBV7-9|.
TGTGCCAGCAGCCACTACCGGGACGGATACAATGAGCAGTTCTTC
CASSHYRDGYNEQFF